This TCR beta chain comes out of a study of blood T cell repertoires in COVID-19. Across the study: T cells, B-cell-depleted T cells, or PBMCs supplied cDNA or gDNA.

Data came from immunoSEQ multiplex PCR; TCRdb stores just in-frame clones and leaves some out. The table lists 200,000 or so clones, about 80% of them singletons, with approximately 7.2% in the top ten. With 4 bases clipped from V and 3 bases from J, the junction kept 10 bases outside the gene matches. The CDR3 has 17 amino acids. In germline, CDR1 is SGHNT, CDR2 YYREEE (reference sequence). The source is a human donor with acute or convalescent COVID-19. The donor label of this sample is uncertain. The rearrangement links TRBV5-4 to TRBJ2-1, with 10 bases lining up with TRBD2. Sequenced: peripheral blood. The CDR3 here is CASSGALAGADYNEQFF. The CDR3 bases are TGTGCCAGCAGCGGGGCTCTAGCGGGAGCGGACTACAATGAGCAGTTCTTC.